This T cell receptor (beta chain) was obtained from a study of T cells in Graves' hyperthyroidism and ophthalmopathy. Findings and caveats of the study: The model forecast ophthalmopathy, anticipating it by a median 6.5 months before onset.

Amplification yielded TCR beta CDR3 regions, with RNA transcripts as the source. HTBI primers were employed in a first-round RT-PCR of the TCR CDR3. Each CDR3 protein is one row after TCRdb ran MiXCR on the multiplex PCR reads. The table shows roughly 250,000 distinct CDR3 sequences, with more than 14% occurring only once. Patients aged 18 to 65 had newly diagnosed hyperthyroidism of under 2 months' duration. Diagnoses rested on clinical symptoms, serum thyroxine and TRAb, thyroid ultrasound and orbital computed tomography. Initially, at the first diagnosis of hyperthyroidism and before any ophthalmopathy symptoms, blood was sampled. As concerns this clonotype: Its antigen remains unknown.

The sequenced sample was blood. This TCR was recovered from a woman in her thirties or forties with Graves' hyperthyroidism that later progressed to Graves' ophthalmopathy.

In DNA form, the CDR3 reads TGTGCCAGCAGCTTAGGGGGCGATGCTTCACCCCTCCACTTT. Its protein product is CASSLGGDASPLHF. This chain connects TRBV7-9 to TRBJ1-6; TRBD1 might be the D (5 bases). CDR1 is SEHNR and CDR2 is FQNEAQ in the germline V gene (reference sequence). The CDR3 has 14 amino acids. V was pared by 1 base and J by 9 bases, with 10 bases between.